A single sample is the source of the 19 T cell receptor beta chains below, sequenced in a study of shared clonotypes between healthy human individuals. Only in-frame clones appear in the TCRdb table, and some are missing; sequencing was by immunoSEQ multiplex PCR. This sample has 1.4 million or so clones; approximately 98.5% occur once, and the top ten carry under 0.45%. The specimen sequenced was naive CD4+ T cells sorted from blood. Subset specified: CD45RA+ positively selected. The receptor source for this set is a young man in good health.

V gene TRBV6-6 combines with J gene TRBJ2-3; TRBD1 or TRBD2 may be the D gene (5 bases each). The V end lost 5 bases, the J end lost 8 bases, and 8 bases lay between the germline ends. This CDR3 has 11 residues. Germline V lookup: CDR1 MNHNY, CDR2 SVGAGI (reference sequence). The CDR3 DNA is TGTGCCAGCAGTAAGAGGGGTACGCAGTATTTT. Its protein is CASSKRGTQYF.

J is TRBJ2-1 and V is TRBV18; 7 bases agree with TRBD1. The V gene's germline CDR1 is KGHSH and CDR2 LQKENI. The CDR3 contains 14 residues. Trimming took 6 bases from V and 6 from J; bases not matched to a gene: 8. The CDR3 protein is CASSKGQDSNEQFF. In nucleotides, the CDR3 is TGTGCCAGCTCTAAAGGACAGGATAGCAATGAGCAGTTCTTC.

This chain links TRBV28 with TRBJ2-5; perhaps TRBD2 as D (6 bases). Between the trimmed V and J ends, which lost 8 bases and 3 bases, there was a span of 13 bases. CDR1 is MDHEN and CDR2 is SYDVKM in the germline V gene. The CDR3 runs to 13 residues. The CDR3 nucleotides are TGTGCCAGCCCCCGGGACTTTAAAGAGACCCAGTACTTC. This encodes CASPRDFKETQYF.

This clone was found once. The chain combines TRBV30 with TRBJ1-2; 9 bases fit TRBD1. The V segment lost 6 bases and the J segment 3 bases; nucleotides outside the gene matches: 5. The CDR3 has 13 amino acids. CDR1 is GTSNPN and CDR2 is SVGIG in the germline V gene (reference sequence). CDR3 residues: CACRTGEHYGYTF. CDR3 DNA: TGTGCCTGTAGGACAGGGGAGCACTATGGCTACACCTTC.

The rearrangement joins TRBV28 to TRBJ2-7, with 7 bases identical to TRBD1. Germline V gene lookup returns CDR1 MDHEN and CDR2 SYDVKM. Unmatched junction bases numbered 10, after V lost 6 bases and J lost 2 bases. The CDR3 loop spans 15 amino acids. CDR3 sequence reads: CASSHAKGQPYEQYF. In DNA form, the CDR3 reads TGTGCCAGCAGCCATGCAAAGGGACAGCCCTACGAGCAGTACTTC. Complete variable domain (other parts from reference TRBV28 and TRBJ2-7): DVKVTQSSRYLVKRTGEKVFLECVQDMDHENMFWYRQDPGLGLRLIYFSYDVKMKEKGDIPEGYSVSREKKERFSLILESASTNQTSMYLCASSHAKGQPYEQYFGPGTRLTVT.

V and J are TRBV11-3 and TRBJ2-3; D gene ambiguous. The CDR3 length is 15 residues. The ends were cut back, 4 bases at V and 1 base at J, with 12 bases in the middle. The germline V gene has CDR1 SGHNT and CDR2 YENEEA. The CDR3 here is CASSSQGYGTDTQYF. The DNA of the CDR3 is TGTGCCAGCAGCTCCCAAGGGTACGGCACAGATACGCAGTATTTT.

This chain uses TRBV4-2 with TRBJ2-1, with 9 bases that match TRBD2. The junction had 4 bases not matched to a gene; V was cut back by 0 bases and J by 4 bases. Germline V gene data show CDR1 as LGHNA and CDR2 as YNFKEQ. The CDR3 is 16 amino acids. The CDR3 protein is CASSQESSGTYNEQFF. DNA for the CDR3: TGTGCCAGCAGCCAAGAATCTAGCGGGACGTACAATGAGCAGTTCTTC.

This chain connects TRBV6-1 to TRBJ1-5, with 7 bases that match TRBD1. This CDR3 region has 15 residues. CDR1 and CDR2 from the germline V gene are MNHNS and SASEGT. The ends lost 6 bases at V and 1 base at J; junction bases unmatched: 6. The CDR3: CASRRQGQSNQPQHF. CDR3 in DNA: TGTGCCAGCAGACGACAGGGTCAGAGCAATCAGCCCCAGCATTTT.

This chain connects TRBV6-1 to TRBJ1-3; D remains ambiguous. The ends were cut back, 6 bases at V and 8 bases at J, with 17 bases in the middle. Germline assignment: CDR1 MNHNS and CDR2 SASEGT. This CDR3 has 14 amino acids. The CDR3 reads CASRGRPGRDTIYF. As DNA, the CDR3 is TGTGCCAGCAGAGGACGGCCCGGTCGGGACACCATATATTTT.

The V call is TRBV4-1, the J call TRBJ2-3; 8 bases line up with TRBD2. This CDR3 spans 15 amino acids. Germline CDR1 MGHRA, CDR2 YSYEKL. V trimming: 4 bases; J trimming: 3 bases; junction bases outside the gene matches: 6. CDR3 protein: CASSPREGVTDTQYF. CDR3 nucleotides: TGCGCCAGCAGCCCCCGGGAGGGAGTGACAGATACGCAGTATTTT.

The V gene is TRBV13, the J gene TRBJ2-7; 8 bases agree with TRBD2. CDR3 length equals 14 residues. V shed 5 bases, J shed 1 base, and the junction held 4 bases outside the gene matches. CDR1 is PRHDT, CDR2 FYEKMQ, per germline (reference sequence). The chain's CDR3 is CASSVAGKSYEQYF. The CDR3 DNA is TGTGCCAGCAGCGTAGCGGGAAAGTCCTACGAGCAGTACTTC.

About this clone: This sample also contains other DNA sequences that code for the same CDR3. V usage is TRBV9 and J usage is TRBJ2-1, with D hard to call. The V gene lost 4 bases and the J gene lost 5 bases, with 7 bases spanning the gap. CDR1 is SGDLS and CDR2 is YYNGEE in the germline V gene. The CDR3 has 12 residues. This CDR3 is CASSTRDNEQFF. In nucleotides, the CDR3 is TGTGCCAGCAGCACCCGGGACAATGAGCAGTTCTTC.

The V and J genes are TRBV2 and TRBJ1-2; D is unclear. CDR3 length equals 12 residues. Trimming shortened V by 1 base and J by 8 bases, and 8 bases separated the two germline ends. Germline V gene lookup returns CDR1 SNHLY and CDR2 FYNNEI. CDR3 in DNA: TGTGCCAGCAGTGAAGAAAAGTTCGGCTACACCTTC. Translated: CASSEEKFGYTF.

This chain connects TRBV5-6 to TRBJ2-1, with D possibly being TRBD2 (5 bases). The length of the CDR3 is 17 residues. Between the trimmed V and J ends, which lost 3 bases and 0 bases, there was a span of 16 bases. Germline V CDR1 and CDR2: SGHDT, YYEEEE. Here the CDR3 reads CASSWIPPGNSYNEQFF. For the CDR3, the DNA is TGTGCCAGCAGCTGGATCCCTCCGGGGAACTCCTACAATGAGCAGTTCTTC.

About this clone itself: The sample holds other DNA sequences that translate to the same CDR3. The CDR3 nucleotides are TGCGCCAGCAGCTTGGTGGGGACTTCAGACAATGAGCAGTTCTTC. This codes for CASSLVGTSDNEQFF. The rearrangement uses TRBV5-1 and TRBJ2-1; D perhaps matches TRBD2 (6 bases). This CDR3 spans 15 amino acids. The germline gives CDR1 SGHRS, CDR2 YFSETQ. V lost 0 bases to trimming and J lost 5 bases, with 12 bases between them.

This sequence joins TRBV27 and TRBJ2-7; D might be TRBD1 (6 bases). The CDR3 is 14 amino acids. The V end lost 8 bases, the J end lost 1 base, and 15 bases lay between the germline ends. Germline V lookup: CDR1 MNHEY, CDR2 SMNVEV (reference sequence). CDR3 amino acids: CASGRGIWSYEQYF. CDR3 DNA: TGTGCCAGCGGCAGGGGAATCTGGTCCTACGAGCAGTACTTC.

The V call is TRBV7-2, the J call TRBJ2-7; D call uncertain. The CDR3 runs 12 residues. Germline loops: CDR1 SGHTA, CDR2 FQGNSA. The V gene lost 1 base and the J gene lost 8 bases, with 9 bases spanning the gap. Here the CDR3 reads CASSLVRDQQYF. CDR3 DNA: TGTGCCAGCAGCTTAGTTAGGGATCAGCAGTACTTC.

This chain joins TRBV25-1 and TRBJ2-7, with D perhaps given as TRBD1 or TRBD2 (5 bases each). The germline V gene encodes CDR1 MGHDK and CDR2 SYGVNS. V was trimmed by 7 bases and J by 7 bases, leaving 17 bases between them. This CDR3 has 13 residues. The CDR3, as DNA: TGTGCCAGCATGCAAAGGGGCGCGGGTGAGCAGTACTTC. Translation: CASMQRGAGEQYF.

J is TRBJ2-1 and V is TRBV7-2; 10 bases align to TRBD2. CDR1 is SGHTA and CDR2 is FQGNSA in the germline V gene. The CDR3 is 16 amino acids. V lost 3 bases to trimming and J lost 2 bases; unmatched junction nucleotides: 4. The CDR3 nucleotides are TGTGCCAGCAGCTTTGGAGCGGGGGGGCCCTACAATGAGCAGTTCTTC. This gives the protein CASSFGAGGPYNEQFF.